This T cell receptor (beta chain) stems from a study of shared T cell receptors in the human thymus. A few counts support this clone. V lost 4 bases, J lost 7 bases, and 4 bases stayed unmatched. Germline V gives CDR1 SGHRS, CDR2 YFSETQ. This CDR3 comprises 14 residues. Data came from immunoSEQ multiplex PCR; TCRdb stores just in-frame clones and leaves some out. The top ten clones hold roughly 0.01% of a sample with more than 550,000 clones, approximately 85% of them seen once. These data also formed part of another study, on human thymus T cells. As reported in that work: Apparent bias marked the V and J gene usage of thymic and blood repertoires. There were highly overlapping thymic repertoires among unrelated individuals, as related research reported.

What was sequenced was thymocytes. The source of this sequence is a girl in the first two years of life with a congenital heart defect. The V gene is TRBV5-1, the J gene TRBJ1-4; 10 nucleotides match TRBD1. CDR3 nucleotides: TGCGCCAGCAGCCCGGGACAGGGGCCTGAAAAACTGTTTTTT. Encoded protein: CASSPGQGPEKLFF.